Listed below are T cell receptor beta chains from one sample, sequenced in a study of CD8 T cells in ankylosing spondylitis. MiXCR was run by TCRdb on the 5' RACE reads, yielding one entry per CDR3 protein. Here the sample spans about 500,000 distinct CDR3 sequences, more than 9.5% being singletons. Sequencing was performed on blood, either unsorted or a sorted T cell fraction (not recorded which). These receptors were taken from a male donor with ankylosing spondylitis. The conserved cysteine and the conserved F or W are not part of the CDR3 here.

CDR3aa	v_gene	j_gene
ASSYGWGESYGYT	TRBV6-5	TRBJ1-2
ASSPPDYGYT	TRBV18	TRBJ1-2
ASSIGGGNTEAF	TRBV5-1	TRBJ1-1
ATSRDGFSNQPQH	TRBV15	TRBJ1-5
ASSLEVAVGYT	TRBV7-2	TRBJ1-2
ASSQQYSSGNTIY	TRBV3-1	TRBJ1-3
ASSTRGPPGELF	TRBV7-7	TRBJ2-2
AIGQGQGDYEQY	TRBV10-3	TRBJ2-7
ASSSWALSSYEQY	TRBV7-8	TRBJ2-7
ASSSGLAGEDLGTQY	TRBV4-1	TRBJ2-5
SARGGREVYNEQF	TRBV20-1	TRBJ2-1
SASGQRNQPQH	TRBV20-1	TRBJ1-5
SGSSNNEKLF	TRBV20-1	TRBJ1-4
ASRPDRSAQH	TRBV2	TRBJ1-5
SASLSLRDTEAF	TRBV20-1	TRBJ1-1
ASRRLAGNTDTQY	TRBV10-2	TRBJ2-3
ASRTGGAGGYT	TRBV27	TRBJ1-2
STQTPRHRNLF	TRBV20-1	TRBJ1-4
SVGGITPNTGELF	TRBV29-1	TRBJ2-2
AINQGAGSSGANVLT	TRBV10-3	TRBJ2-6
ASGPEGGQPQH	TRBV12-5	TRBJ1-5
ASSRDFHPDTQY	TRBV14	TRBJ2-3
ASSLSGTIKTQY	TRBV11-3	TRBJ2-5
ASSRQGKDQPQH	TRBV6-1	TRBJ1-5
ASSQVLGNSGNTIY	TRBV4-1	TRBJ1-3
ASSFAGTGTDTQY	TRBV7-9	TRBJ2-3
AISPTLEGANVLT	TRBV10-3	TRBJ2-6
ASSLVAGSNQPQH	TRBV7-2	TRBJ1-5
ASSPRDAHRDTQY	TRBV14	TRBJ2-5
ASSVDRIQETQY	TRBV12-3/TRBV12-4	TRBJ2-5
ASSYEGAGELF	TRBV6-6	TRBJ2-2
AWSVSWETNYGYT	TRBV30	TRBJ1-2
ASSLSGNQETQY	TRBV5-1	TRBJ2-5
ASSLVVAGGTMEY	TRBV5-1	TRBJ2-7
ASTRTINQPQH	TRBV2	TRBJ1-5
ASLKQGVGNSPLH	TRBV6-1	TRBJ1-6
ASSDPTGALSEQF	TRBV10-1	TRBJ2-1
ASSSRVATDTQY	TRBV4-2	TRBJ2-3
ASSRGTVSNNEQF	TRBV5-1	TRBJ2-1
ATSDFGREDQPQH	TRBV24-1	TRBJ1-5
ATSDWGASSSRNEQF	TRBV24-1	TRBJ2-1
ASSFEQQETQY	TRBV5-4	TRBJ2-5
SAEGSYGYT	TRBV29-1	TRBJ1-2
AWRVTPNTQY	TRBV30	TRBJ2-3
ATSLAGGPNTGELF	TRBV24-1	TRBJ2-2
ASSTISGLPNEQF	TRBV11-2	TRBJ2-1
ATRGSLQDHTDTQY	TRBV15	TRBJ2-3
ASSRPTVGPYEQY	TRBV5-5	TRBJ2-7
AISDGAPDEQY	TRBV10-3	TRBJ2-7
ASGHIAGKQF	TRBV7-8	TRBJ2-1
ASTVERDNDEKLF	TRBV10-2	TRBJ1-4
ASTAGQGTYEQY	TRBV2	TRBJ2-7
ASSLFLNTGELF	TRBV12-3/TRBV12-4	TRBJ2-2
SAREANTGELF	TRBV20-1	TRBJ2-2
ASSPWSGRNTEAF	TRBV12-3/TRBV12-4	TRBJ1-1
ASTPGSGRAVETQY	TRBV2	TRBJ2-5
STKLVDLAKNIQY	TRBV29-1	TRBJ2-4
ASSELASESYEQY	TRBV2	TRBJ2-7
SARPGGFYEQY	TRBV20-1	TRBJ2-7
ASSDLGQSQETQY	TRBV25-1	TRBJ2-5